These 28 T cell receptor beta chains originate from one sample sequenced in a study of blood T cell repertoires in COVID-19. Sequenced by immunoSEQ multiplex PCR; TCRdb stores in-frame clones only, minus some. Of over 200,000 clones in the sample, roughly nine tenths were seen once. What was sequenced was peripheral blood. These receptor sequences come from a man aged 35 to 55 who had recovered from COVID-19.

The chain has TRBV5-6 and TRBJ2-7; 8 bases are shared with TRBD1. The CDR3 extends over 18 amino acids. The germline V gene has CDR1 SGHDT and CDR2 YYEEEE. Trimming removed 4 bases from V and 0 bases from J; junction bases left unmatched: 15. The CDR3: CASSMSGTGVPSSYEQYF. CDR3 DNA: TGTGCCAGCAGCATGTCCGGGACAGGCGTGCCTAGCTCCTACGAGCAGTACTTC.

The chain has TRBV2 and TRBJ2-5; weak D call: TRBD1 (7 bases). The CDR3 runs 14 residues. Trimming shortened V by 11 bases and J by 2 bases, and 18 bases separated the two germline ends. Looked up from germline, CDR1 is SNHLY and CDR2 is FYNNEI. CDR3 DNA: TGTGCCGGTTTGACAGGGACTTTTCAAGAGACCCAGTACTTC. Its protein product is CAGLTGTFQETQYF.

This clone was seen a few times. V and J are TRBV5-3 and TRBJ1-3, with D hard to call. TRBV5-3 is designated an ORF whose function remains uncertain. The CDR3 is 10 amino acids. The germline V and J ends were trimmed by 8 bases and 2 bases, with 2 bases remaining between them. CDR3 protein: CASTGNTIYF. The CDR3 DNA is TGTGCCAGTACTGGAAACACCATATATTTT.

The chain uses TRBV6-5 and TRBJ2-1; a possible D gene is TRBD2 (6 bases). Trimming left V 5 bases short and J 4 bases short, with 9 bases between. The CDR3 spans 13 residues. Germline lookup yields CDR1 MNHEY and CDR2 SVGAGI. The CDR3, as DNA: TGTGCCAGCAGTCCGGGACTTTACAATGAGCAGTTCTTC. Translating it yields CASSPGLYNEQFF.

The J gene is TRBJ2-7, the V gene TRBV15, with 7 bases aligning to TRBD2. The CDR3 loop spans 14 amino acids. Germline values: CDR1 LNHNV, CDR2 YYDKDF (reference sequence). Trimming cost V 0 bases and J 4 bases; bases outside gene matches: 3. CDR3 residues: CATSREGGRYEQYF. The CDR3, as DNA: TGTGCCACCAGCAGAGAGGGGGGGAGGTACGAGCAGTACTTC.

This clone appeared once. The chain has TRBV5-6 and TRBJ2-2; no definite D call. The germline V gene has CDR1 SGHDT and CDR2 YYEEEE. The CDR3 consists of 15 residues. Between the trimmed V and J ends, which lost 1 base and 5 bases, there was a span of 12 bases. CDR3 sequence (DNA): TGTGCCAGCAGCTTGATTAGGATCGGGACCGGGGAGCTGTTTTTT. This sequence encodes CASSLIRIGTGELFF.

This clone occurred once. This chain connects TRBV29-1 to TRBJ1-4; 7 nucleotides align to TRBD1. There are 13 residues in the CDR3. With V trimmed by 3 bases and J by 8 bases, 6 bases remained unmatched. The germline V gene has CDR1 SQVTM and CDR2 ANQGSEA. This chain's CDR3 is CSVETGRREKLFF. The CDR3 DNA is TGCAGCGTTGAGACAGGGAGGCGAGAAAAACTGTTTTTT. The entire variable domain, with the rest obtained from reference TRBV29-1 and TRBJ1-4, is as follows: SAVISQKPSRDICQRGTSLTIQCQVDSQVTMMFWYRQQPGQSLTLIATANQGSEATYESGFVIDKFPISRPNLTFSTLTVSNMSPEDSSIYLCSVETGRREKLFFGSGTQLSVL.

This chain links TRBV30 with TRBJ2-3; no reliable D call. Trimming shortened V by 2 bases and J by 3 bases, and 6 bases separated the two germline ends. The CDR3 loop spans 12 amino acids. CDR1 and CDR2 from the germline V gene are GTSNPN and SVGIG (reference sequence). CDR3 in DNA: TGTGCCTGGAGTCGGTTTACAGATACGCAGTATTTT. It specifies CAWSRFTDTQYF. Complete variable domain (other parts from reference TRBV30 and TRBJ2-3): SQTIHQWPATLVQPVGSPLSLECTVEGTSNPNLYWYRQAAGRGLQLLFYSVGIGQISSEVPQNLSASRPQDRQFILSSKKLLLSDSGFYLCAWSRFTDTQYFGPGTRLTVL.

The CDR3 nucleotides read TGTGCCAGCCTGACGGAGCGGGAGTCTTACGAGCAGTACTTC. Translated, it gives CASLTERESYEQYF. This rearrangement joins TRBV2 to TRBJ2-7, with 8 bases matching TRBD2. Looked up from germline, CDR1 is SNHLY and CDR2 is FYNNEI. J gave up 4 bases and V 8 bases, and 10 bases lay outside the gene matches. The CDR3 runs 14 residues.

The DNA of the CDR3 is TGTGCCAGCAGCTCCCTACCAGGACTAGCGGGGGGGCAATATGTGGAGACCCAGTACTTC. Amino acid sequence: CASSSLPGLAGGQYVETQYF. The genes are TRBV7-6 and TRBJ2-5; 15 bases map to TRBD2. The CDR3 has 20 amino acids. Germline-derived CDR1 and CDR2 are SGHVS and FNYEAQ. Losses at the gene ends were 4 bases for V and 5 bases for J; bases not matched to a gene: 17.

The chain joins TRBV5-4 to TRBJ2-5; 10 bases align to TRBD2. This CDR3 is built from 15 residues. The V and J ends lost 4 bases and 4 bases, in that order; junction bases with no gene match: 7. Germline V gene lookup returns CDR1 SGHNT and CDR2 YYREEE (reference sequence). CDR3 coding DNA: TGTGCCAGCAGCGCAGCGGGGGGGCGTGGAGAGACCCAGTACTTC. Its translation is CASSAAGGRGETQYF. The variable domain in full, completed from reference TRBV5-4 and TRBJ2-5, reads ETGVTQSPTHLIKTRGQQVTLRCSSQSGHNTVSWYQQALGQGPQFIFQYYREEENGRGNFPPRFSGLQFPNYSSELNVNALELDDSALYLCASSAAGGRGETQYFGPGTRLLVL.

Written as DNA, the CDR3 is TGTGCCAGCAGCACTTTACAGAGCGGGCCGAACTACGAGCAGTACTTC. Translated, it gives CASSTLQSGPNYEQYF. This chain joins TRBV7-9 and TRBJ2-7, with D maybe TRBD2 (6 bases). The V gene lost 5 bases and the J gene lost 3 bases, with 20 bases spanning the gap. CDR1 is SEHNR and CDR2 is FQNEAQ in the germline V gene (reference sequence). This CDR3 is built from 16 residues.

The chain carries TRBV18 and TRBJ2-5; D might be TRBD1 (5 bases). CDR3 length: 13 amino acids. Trimming shortened V by 3 bases and J by 5 bases, and 10 bases separated the two germline ends. Germline V gene lookup returns CDR1 KGHSH and CDR2 LQKENI. In DNA form, the CDR3 reads TGTGCCAGCTCACCTTTCAGACAGGAGACCCAGTACTTC. Translation: CASSPFRQETQYF.

The chain employs TRBV10-3 and TRBJ2-3; 8 bases agree with TRBD2. The germline CDR1 and CDR2 sequences are ENHRY and SYGVKD. This CDR3 has 16 residues. The ends lost 10 bases at V and 0 bases at J; junction bases unmatched: 12. CDR3 DNA: TGTGCCACCTACTCGGGAGGGACCTATAGCACAGATACGCAGTATTTT. Translation: CATYSGGTYSTDTQYF.

The J gene is TRBJ2-1, the V gene TRBV7-9; tentatively, D is TRBD2 (6 bases). Germline V lookup: CDR1 SEHNR, CDR2 FQNEAQ (reference sequence). V was pared by 7 bases and J by 5 bases, with 15 bases between. This CDR3 is built from 14 residues. In DNA form, the CDR3 reads TGTGCCAGCAAGGCGGGGCGAGTTGACAATGAGCAGTTCTTC. This gives the protein CASKAGRVDNEQFF.

This chain links TRBV3-1 (or the pseudogene TRBV3-2) with TRBJ2-5; 7 bases are shared with TRBD2. CDR1 is LGHDT, CDR2 YNNKEL, per germline (reference sequence). The CDR3 sequence is 17 residues long. J lost 5 bases, V lost 3 bases, and 15 bases had no gene match. CDR3 coding DNA: TGTGCCAGCAGCCATCCCGAAATAGCGGGTCTCCGGGAGACCCAGTACTTC. Translating it yields CASSHPEIAGLRETQYF.

The chain joins TRBV10-1 to TRBJ1-4; weak D call: TRBD1 (5 bases). In germline, CDR1 is WNHNN, CDR2 SYGVQD (reference sequence). The CDR3 runs 16 residues. V was clipped by 6 bases and J by 7 bases, with 21 bases between them. The CDR3: CASSPINRHVREKLFF. CDR3 nucleotide sequence: TGCGCCAGCAGCCCAATTAACAGGCACGTCCGTGAAAAACTGTTTTTT.

The chain links TRBV11-3 to TRBJ2-1; 12 nucleotides align to TRBD2. V was pared by 6 bases and J by 3 bases, with 6 bases of the junction left unmatched. The CDR3 has 16 residues. CDR1 and CDR2 from the germline V gene are SGHNT and YENEEA. CDR3 nucleotides: TGTGCCAGCAGTTTGGAGACTAGCGGGGGCTACAATGAGCAGTTCTTC. This sequence encodes CASSLETSGGYNEQFF.

The CDR3 DNA reads TGCGCCAGCCACAGGACGAAGCAGCCCCAGCATTTT. It encodes CASHRTKQPQHF. V is TRBV5-1 and J is TRBJ1-5, with D perhaps matching TRBD1 (5 bases). CDR1 is SGHRS, CDR2 YFSETQ, per germline. This CDR3 has 12 amino acids. V lost 7 bases, J lost 7 bases, and 12 bases lay in between.

CDR3 region: CASSVGLAGGGELFF. CDR3 coding DNA: TGTGCCAGCAGCGTAGGACTAGCGGGAGGCGGGGAGCTGTTTTTT. This sequence joins TRBV7-3 and TRBJ2-2; 14 nucleotides align to TRBD2. This CDR3 is built from 15 residues. Germline V gene data show CDR1 as SGHTA and CDR2 as FQGTGA. V lost 5 bases and J lost 7; bases outside the gene matches: 3.

This chain links TRBV7-8 with TRBJ2-1, with 7 positions matching TRBD2. The CDR3 is 16 amino acids. The trim removed 4 bases at V and 3 bases at J, leaving 9 bases unmatched. In germline, CDR1 is SGHVS, CDR2 FQNEAQ. CDR3 in amino acids: CASSSNMASGYNEQFF. CDR3 in DNA: TGTGCCAGCAGCTCTAATATGGCTAGCGGCTACAATGAGCAGTTCTTC.

V is TRBV9 and J is TRBJ1-6; TRBD1 aligns across 8 bases. The CDR3 loop spans 14 amino acids. CDR1 is SGDLS and CDR2 is YYNGEE in the germline V gene. The J segment lost 7 bases and the V segment lost 7 bases, leaving 7 bases of the junction unmatched. The CDR3 sequence is CASQWGQDNSPLHF. In DNA, the CDR3 is TGTGCCAGCCAATGGGGACAGGACAATTCACCCCTCCACTTT.

This chain links TRBV5-1 with TRBJ1-2; maybe TRBD1 (5 bases). CDR3 length equals 12 residues. In germline, CDR1 is SGHRS, CDR2 YFSETQ. Trimming pared 2 bases from V and 6 bases from J, leaving 8 bases between. In DNA, the CDR3 is TGCGCCAGCAGCTTCGGCAGGGATGGCTACACCTTC. Translated: CASSFGRDGYTF.

This chain links TRBV2 with TRBJ2-7, with 8 positions matching TRBD2. Per the germline V gene, CDR1 is SNHLY and CDR2 is FYNNEI. The V and J ends lost 6 bases and 3 bases, in that order; junction bases with no gene match: 10. CDR3 size: 15 residues. This chain's CDR3 is CASSVSSGMNYEQYF. The CDR3 coding sequence is TGTGCCAGCAGCGTTAGTAGCGGGATGAACTACGAGCAGTACTTC.

Here the CDR3 DNA reads TGTGCCAGCAGCTTGGTCGGGGTGAACACTGAAGCTTTCTTT. Translated: CASSLVGVNTEAFF. The chain employs TRBV5-6 and TRBJ1-1; D ambiguous. Germline lookup yields CDR1 SGHDT and CDR2 YYEEEE. This CDR3 contains 14 residues. Between the trimmed V and J ends, which lost 0 bases and 0 bases, there was a span of 6 bases. The full variable domain, rest sourced from reference TRBV5-6 and TRBJ1-1, is DAGVTQSPTHLIKTRGQQVTLRCSPKSGHDTVSWYQQALGQGPQFIFQYYEEEERQRGNFPDRFSGHQFPNYSSELNVNALLLGDSALYLCASSLVGVNTEAFFGQGTRLTVV.

This clone came up many times. This chain links TRBV4-3 with TRBJ1-4; unclear D gene. The CDR3 is made up of 17 amino acids. V lost 0 bases to trimming and J lost 0 bases, with 11 bases between them. Looked up from germline, CDR1 is LGHNA and CDR2 is YSLEER. Written as DNA, the CDR3 is TGCGCCAGCAGCCAAGATTCGAAGCGCGCAACTAATGAAAAACTGTTTTTT. It is translated as CASSQDSKRATNEKLFF.

The chain carries TRBV2 and TRBJ1-6; D gene uncertain. CDR3 length: 14 amino acids. Germline CDR1 SNHLY, CDR2 FYNNEI. V lost 11 bases and J lost 0, with 11 bases in between. The chain's CDR3 is CAGLSSSYNSPLHF. Here the CDR3 DNA reads TGTGCCGGCCTCTCAAGCTCCTATAATTCACCCCTCCACTTT.

The chain combines TRBV18 with TRBJ1-2; D may be TRBD1 (5 bases). Germline values: CDR1 KGHSH, CDR2 LQKENI. The V and J ends lost 3 bases and 0 bases respectively, with 11 bases between them. The CDR3 is 15 amino acids. CDR3 DNA: TGTGCCAGCTCACCTAAGACAGACGCTAACTATGGCTACACCTTC. It is translated as CASSPKTDANYGYTF.